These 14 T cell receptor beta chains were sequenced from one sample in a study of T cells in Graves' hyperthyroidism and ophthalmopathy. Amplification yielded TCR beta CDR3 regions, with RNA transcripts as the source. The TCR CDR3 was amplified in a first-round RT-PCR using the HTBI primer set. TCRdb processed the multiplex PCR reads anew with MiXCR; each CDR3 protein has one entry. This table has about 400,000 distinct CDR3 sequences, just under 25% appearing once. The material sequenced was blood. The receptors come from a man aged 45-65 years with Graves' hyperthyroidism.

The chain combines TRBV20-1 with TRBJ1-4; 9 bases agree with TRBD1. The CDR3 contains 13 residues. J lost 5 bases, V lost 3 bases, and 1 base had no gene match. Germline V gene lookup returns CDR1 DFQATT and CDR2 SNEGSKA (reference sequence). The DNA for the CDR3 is TGCAGTGCTAGCACAGGGGGCAATGAAAAACTGTTTTTT. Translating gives CSASTGGNEKLFF.

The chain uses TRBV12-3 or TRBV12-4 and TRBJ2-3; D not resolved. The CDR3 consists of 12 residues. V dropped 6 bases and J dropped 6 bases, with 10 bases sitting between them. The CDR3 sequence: CASSRLVDTQYF. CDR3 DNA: TGTGCCAGCAGCCGACTGGTGGATACGCAGTATTTT.

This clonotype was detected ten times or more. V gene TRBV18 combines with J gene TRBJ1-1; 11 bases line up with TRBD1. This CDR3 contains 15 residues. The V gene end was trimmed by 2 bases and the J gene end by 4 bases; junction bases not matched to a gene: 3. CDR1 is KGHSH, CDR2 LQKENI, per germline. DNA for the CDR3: TGTGCCAGCTCACCAGGACAGGGGGCGACCACTGAAGCTTTCTTT. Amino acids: CASSPGQGATTEAFF.

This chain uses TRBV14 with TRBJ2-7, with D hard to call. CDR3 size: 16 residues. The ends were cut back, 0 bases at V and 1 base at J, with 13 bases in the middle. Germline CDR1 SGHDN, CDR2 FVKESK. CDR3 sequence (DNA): TGTGCCAGCAGCCAAGACACGCCGCCCCTATCCTACGAGCAGTACTTC. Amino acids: CASSQDTPPLSYEQYF.

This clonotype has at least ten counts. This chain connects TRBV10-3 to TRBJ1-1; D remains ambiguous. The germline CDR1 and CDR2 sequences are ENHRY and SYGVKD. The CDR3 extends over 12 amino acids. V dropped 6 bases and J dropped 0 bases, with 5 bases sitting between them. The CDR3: CAISSMNTEAFF. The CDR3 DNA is TGTGCCATCAGCTCCATGAACACTGAAGCTTTCTTT.

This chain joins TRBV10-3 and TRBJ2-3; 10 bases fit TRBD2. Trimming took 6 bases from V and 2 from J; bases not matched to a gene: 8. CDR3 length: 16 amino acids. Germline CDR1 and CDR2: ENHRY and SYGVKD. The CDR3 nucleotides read TGTGCCATCAGACCGGGACTAGCGAACCTCACAGATACGCAGTATTTT. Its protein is CAIRPGLANLTDTQYF.

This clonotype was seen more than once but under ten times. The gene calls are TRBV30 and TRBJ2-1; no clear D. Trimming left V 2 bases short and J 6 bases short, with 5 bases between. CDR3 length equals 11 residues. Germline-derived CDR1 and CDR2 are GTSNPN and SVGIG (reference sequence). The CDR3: CAWSTLNEQFF. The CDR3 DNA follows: TGTGCCTGGAGTACACTCAATGAGCAGTTCTTC. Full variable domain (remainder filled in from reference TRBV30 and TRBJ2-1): SQTIHQWPATLVQPVGSPLSLECTVEGTSNPNLYWYRQAAGRGLQLLFYSVGIGQISSEVPQNLSASRPQDRQFILSSKKLLLSDSGFYLCAWSTLNEQFFGPGTRLTVL.

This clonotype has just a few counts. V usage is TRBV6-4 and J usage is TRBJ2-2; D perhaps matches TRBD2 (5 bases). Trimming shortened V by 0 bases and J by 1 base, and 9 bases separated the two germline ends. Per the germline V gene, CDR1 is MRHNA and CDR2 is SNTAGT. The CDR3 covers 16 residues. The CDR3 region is CASSDSARENTGELFF. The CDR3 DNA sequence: TGTGCCAGCAGTGACTCAGCGAGGGAGAACACCGGGGAGCTGTTTTTT.

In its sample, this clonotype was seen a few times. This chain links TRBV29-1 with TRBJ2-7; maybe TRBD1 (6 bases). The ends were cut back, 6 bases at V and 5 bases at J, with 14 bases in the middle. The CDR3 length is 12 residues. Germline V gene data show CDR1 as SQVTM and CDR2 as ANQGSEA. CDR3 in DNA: TGCAGCGTCCGACAGGAACAGGACGAGCAGTACTTC. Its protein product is CSVRQEQDEQYF.

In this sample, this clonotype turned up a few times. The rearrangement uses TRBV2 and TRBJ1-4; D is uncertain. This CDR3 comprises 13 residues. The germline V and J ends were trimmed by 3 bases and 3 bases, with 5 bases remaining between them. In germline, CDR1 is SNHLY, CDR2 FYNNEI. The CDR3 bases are TGTGCCAGCAGTGACGGCTCTAATGAAAAACTGTTTTTT. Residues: CASSDGSNEKLFF.

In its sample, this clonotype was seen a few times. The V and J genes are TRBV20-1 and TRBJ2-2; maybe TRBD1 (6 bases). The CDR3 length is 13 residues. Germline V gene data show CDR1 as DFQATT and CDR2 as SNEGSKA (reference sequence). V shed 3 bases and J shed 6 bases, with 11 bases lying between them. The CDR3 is CSASLRGSGELFF. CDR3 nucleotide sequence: TGCAGTGCTAGCCTGAGGGGGTCCGGGGAGCTGTTTTTT.

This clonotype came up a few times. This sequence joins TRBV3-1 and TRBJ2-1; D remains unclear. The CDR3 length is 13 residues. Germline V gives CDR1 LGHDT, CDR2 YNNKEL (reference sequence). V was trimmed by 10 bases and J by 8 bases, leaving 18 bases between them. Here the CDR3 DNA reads TGTGCCACCAGTGAACCAGCTATGGATGAGCAGTTCTTC. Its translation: CATSEPAMDEQFF.

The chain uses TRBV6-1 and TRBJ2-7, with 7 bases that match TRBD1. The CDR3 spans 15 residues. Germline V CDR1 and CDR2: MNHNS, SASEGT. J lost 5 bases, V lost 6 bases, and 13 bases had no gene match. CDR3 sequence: CASSLVQGSGDEQYF. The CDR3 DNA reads TGTGCCAGCAGCTTGGTACAGGGGTCAGGGGACGAGCAGTACTTC.

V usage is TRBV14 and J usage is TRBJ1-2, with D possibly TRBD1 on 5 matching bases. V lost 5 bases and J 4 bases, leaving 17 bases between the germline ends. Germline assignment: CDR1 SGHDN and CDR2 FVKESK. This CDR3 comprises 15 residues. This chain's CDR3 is CASSSSGLQFYGYTF. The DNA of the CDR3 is TGTGCCAGCAGCTCATCGGGACTGCAATTCTATGGCTACACCTTC.